What follows are 23 T cell receptor beta chains derived from one specimen sequenced in a study of somatic mutations in cytotoxic T cells in rheumatoid arthritis (dated by TCRdb to about 2017). Library preparation employed the immunoSEQ multiplex PCR assay. TCRdb retrieved this table from immuneACCESS and kept in-frame rearrangements only. Not all clones are present; in checked studies, unresolved V genes account for under half, and no reason is known for the remainder. This sample has 9,500 or so clones in its table, and approximately 86% of those were observed once. The ten largest clonotypes hold under 9% of the sample. The source material was CD8+ T cells sorted from blood. These receptors were taken from an adult with rheumatoid arthritis.

V usage is TRBV11-2 and J usage is TRBJ2-7; D is possibly TRBD2 (6 bases). This CDR3 spans 14 amino acids. The germline gives CDR1 SGHAT, CDR2 FQNNGV. V lost 1 base to trimming and J lost 1 base, with 8 bases between them. The CDR3 DNA sequence: TGTGCCAGCAGCTTAGGGGCGGGATCCTACGAGCAGTACTTC. This translates into CASSLGAGSYEQYF.

This clone came up once. J is TRBJ2-5 and V is TRBV5-6, with D hard to call. The V and J ends lost 3 bases and 5 bases respectively, with 8 bases between them. Looked up from germline, CDR1 is SGHDT and CDR2 is YYEEEE. The CDR3 totals 12 residues. For the CDR3, the DNA is TGTGCCAGCAGCTCACCCACGGAGACCCAGTACTTC. The encoded protein is CASSSPTETQYF.

The chain joins TRBV7-3 to TRBJ1-1; no clear D gene. Trimming shortened V by 1 base and J by 1 base, and 4 bases separated the two germline ends. The CDR3 contains 13 residues. Per the germline V gene, CDR1 is SGHTA and CDR2 is FQGTGA. The CDR3 DNA is TGTGCCAGCAGCTTAAATGGGAACACTGAAGCTTTCTTT. Its translation: CASSLNGNTEAFF.

The V and J genes are TRBV28 and TRBJ2-1; D is undetermined. This CDR3 is built from 14 residues. The germline V gene has CDR1 MDHEN and CDR2 SYDVKM. V lost 0 bases and J lost 5, with 8 bases in between. The CDR3 loop reads CASSLWGKNNEQFF. In nucleotides, the CDR3 is TGTGCCAGCAGTTTATGGGGGAAAAACAATGAGCAGTTCTTC.

The V and J genes are TRBV7-8 and TRBJ1-3; D gene uncertain. The CDR3 loop spans 13 amino acids. Trimming pared 1 base from V and 7 bases from J, leaving 8 bases between. Germline values: CDR1 SGHVS, CDR2 FQNEAQ. CDR3 residues: CASSLGGSNTIYF. CDR3 DNA sequence: TGTGCCAGCAGCTTAGGAGGGTCGAACACCATATATTTT.

Written as DNA, the CDR3 is TGTGCCACCCGCAGGGATGGCTACACCTTC. Amino acids: CATRRDGYTF. The chain couples TRBV6-5 to TRBJ1-2; the D gene is possibly TRBD1 (5 bases). The CDR3 length is 10 residues. Germline V gives CDR1 MNHEY, CDR2 SVGAGI. Trimming took off 10 bases at V and 6 bases at J, with 9 bases between the two ends.

This clone occurred once. The chain recombines TRBV6-5 with TRBJ2-1; D perhaps matches TRBD2 (6 bases). Trimming pared 2 bases from V and 7 bases from J, leaving 18 bases between. The CDR3 is 16 amino acids. Germline V gene data show CDR1 as MNHEY and CDR2 as SVGAGI. The CDR3 nucleotides read TGTGCCAGCAGTTACGTATTCGGGGGAACGGTAAATGAGCAGTTCTTC. Encoded protein: CASSYVFGGTVNEQFF.

Here the CDR3 DNA reads TGTGCCAGCAGGGACCCTAGCGGGAGCCCTCGGCAGTACTTC. This translates into CASRDPSGSPRQYF. This rearrangement joins TRBV25-1 to TRBJ2-7, with TRBD2 matching over 10 bases. The CDR3 consists of 14 residues. The germline V gene encodes CDR1 MGHDK and CDR2 SYGVNS. After removal of 6 bases from V and 9 bases from J, the junction contained 11 bases not matched to a gene.

This chain joins TRBV10-3 and TRBJ2-1; D is possibly TRBD1 (6 bases). The V end lost 11 bases, the J end lost 0 bases, and 20 bases lay between the germline ends. The V gene's germline CDR1 is ENHRY and CDR2 SYGVKD. This CDR3 contains 16 residues. The DNA for the CDR3 is TGTGCCGTCAATGGGCCTACAGGGAGCTCCTACAATGAGCAGTTCTTC. Amino acid sequence: CAVNGPTGSSYNEQFF.

The rearrangement links TRBV7-3 to TRBJ1-1; D is uncertain. The CDR3 has 12 residues. Trimming took 7 bases from V and 0 from J, leaving 6 bases between them. Germline assignment: CDR1 SGHTA and CDR2 FQGTGA. The CDR3 DNA follows: TGTGCCAGCAAGGGTGTGAACACTGAAGCTTTCTTT. It encodes CASKGVNTEAFF.

The chain recombines TRBV7-9 with TRBJ1-1, with 7 bases identical to TRBD1. Germline CDR1 and CDR2: SEHNR and FQNEAQ (reference sequence). This CDR3 contains 13 residues. The J segment lost 4 bases and the V segment lost 3 bases, leaving 2 bases of the junction unmatched. CDR3 sequence reads: CASSFPGGTEAFF. The CDR3 DNA is TGTGCCAGCAGCTTTCCAGGGGGCACTGAAGCTTTCTTT.

The genes are TRBV27 and TRBJ2-3; 8 nucleotides line up with TRBD2. In germline, CDR1 is MNHEY, CDR2 SMNVEV (reference sequence). The CDR3 has 16 amino acids. V gave up 6 bases and J gave up 5 bases; unmatched junction bases: 13. The CDR3: CASSKISGKGGDTQYF. The CDR3 DNA reads TGTGCCAGCAGCAAGATTAGCGGGAAGGGGGGAGATACGCAGTATTTT.

This chain uses TRBV5-8 with TRBJ1-2; 9 nucleotides align to TRBD1. The ends lost 3 bases at V and 4 bases at J; junction bases unmatched: 7. The CDR3 loop spans 15 amino acids. CDR1 is SGHTS, CDR2 YDEGEE, per germline. The CDR3 spells CASSWGQGVGYGYTF. The DNA for the CDR3 is TGTGCCAGCAGCTGGGGACAGGGCGTAGGCTATGGCTACACCTTC.

The chain joins TRBV4-1 to TRBJ2-3, with a tentative D call TRBD2 (6 bases). V lost 5 bases to trimming and J lost 2 bases, with 14 bases between them. The germline V gene has CDR1 MGHRA and CDR2 YSYEKL. This CDR3 has 15 amino acids. CDR3 in amino acids: CASSGAGRPTDTQYF. The CDR3 DNA is TGCGCCAGCAGCGGAGCGGGTCGACCCACAGATACGCAGTATTTT.

This rearrangement joins TRBV6-5 to TRBJ2-7, with 16 bases fitting TRBD2. The CDR3 extends over 15 amino acids. Trimming cost V 6 bases and J 6 bases; bases outside gene matches: 5. CDR1 MNHEY and CDR2 SVGAGI come from the germline V gene. The CDR3 coding sequence is TGTGCCAGCAGCCAAGGGACTAGCGGGAGGGCCGAGCAGTACTTC. Its translation: CASSQGTSGRAEQYF.

The genes are TRBV7-9 and TRBJ2-1, with 7 bases lining up with TRBD2. V trimming: 4 bases; J trimming: 9 bases; junction bases outside the gene matches: 9. The CDR3 is 14 amino acids. Germline CDR1 SEHNR, CDR2 FQNEAQ (reference sequence). Here the CDR3 DNA reads TGTGCCAGCAGCTACCCTAGCGGTTTGGGTGAGCAGTTCTTC. Translation: CASSYPSGLGEQFF.

The chain employs TRBV27 and TRBJ2-6; no clear D gene. Germline V gives CDR1 MNHEY, CDR2 SMNVEV (reference sequence). With 3 bases removed from V and 4 bases from J, the gap between germline ends came to 13 bases. This CDR3 spans 16 amino acids. The CDR3 here is CASSFPKPRGANVLTF. The CDR3 DNA sequence: TGTGCCAGCAGTTTTCCCAAGCCCCGGGGGGCCAACGTCCTGACTTTC. Combining the CDR3 with reference TRBV27 and TRBJ2-6 gives the whole variable domain EAQVTQNPRYLITVTGKKLTVTCSQNMNHEYMSWYRQDPGLGLRQIYYSMNVEVTDKGDVPEGYKVSRKEKRNFPLILESPSPNQTSLYFCASSFPKPRGANVLTFGAGSRLTVL.

The chain carries TRBV6-5 and TRBJ1-2; D is undetermined. Germline assignment: CDR1 MNHEY and CDR2 SVGAGI. V lost 0 bases and J lost 7, with 12 bases in between. The CDR3 runs 14 residues. The CDR3 region is CASSYSPGIGGYTF. CDR3 DNA sequence: TGTGCCAGCAGTTACTCTCCGGGGATCGGTGGCTACACCTTC.

This clone was seen once. The V call is TRBV4-1, the J call TRBJ2-1; D is ambiguous. The CDR3 is 12 amino acids. V was pared by 2 bases and J by 9 bases, with 8 bases between. Per germline, CDR1 MGHRA and CDR2 YSYEKL. CDR3 amino acids: CASSQSSFEQFF. CDR3 DNA sequence: TGCGCCAGCAGCCAATCCAGCTTTGAGCAGTTCTTC.

The chain has TRBV11-2 and TRBJ2-7; no reliable D call. Germline values: CDR1 SGHAT, CDR2 FQNNGV. This CDR3 has 15 amino acids. Trimming shortened V by 1 base and J by 0 bases, and 10 bases separated the two germline ends. CDR3 amino acids: CASSLVFYSSYEQYF. CDR3 nucleotide sequence: TGTGCCAGCAGCTTAGTGTTTTACAGCTCCTACGAGCAGTACTTC.

The chain employs TRBV6-1 and TRBJ2-7; a possible D gene is TRBD2 (7 bases). CDR3 length: 15 amino acids. Germline V gives CDR1 MNHNS, CDR2 SASEGT. Trimming shortened V by 7 bases and J by 0 bases, and 16 bases separated the two germline ends. CDR3 sequence: CASTEGGAYSYEQYF. The CDR3 nucleotides are TGTGCCAGCACCGAAGGGGGGGCCTACTCCTACGAGCAGTACTTC.

The genes are TRBV5-1 and TRBJ1-1; no firm D call. The CDR3 runs to 15 residues. Trimming removed 6 bases from V and 4 bases from J, with 19 bases in between. CDR1 and CDR2 (germline): SGHRS, YFSETQ. CDR3 in DNA: TGCGCCAGCACCAAAATGGGTTGGGAGGTCACTGAAGCTTTCTTT. Protein product: CASTKMGWEVTEAFF. Variable domain in full (rest from reference TRBV5-1 and TRBJ1-1): KAGVTQTPRYLIKTRGQQVTLSCSPISGHRSVSWYQQTPGQGLQFLFEYFSETQRNKGNFPGRFSGRQFSNSRSEMNVSTLELGDSALYLCASTKMGWEVTEAFFGQGTRLTVV.

The chain recombines TRBV9 with TRBJ2-3; 10 bases are shared with TRBD2. The V and J ends lost 0 bases and 2 bases, in that order; junction bases with no gene match: 6. This CDR3 is 17 amino acids long. CDR1 is SGDLS and CDR2 is YYNGEE in the germline V gene. The CDR3 sequence: CASSVGSGGAVTDTQYF. DNA of the CDR3: TGTGCCAGCAGCGTAGGAAGCGGGGGGGCCGTCACAGATACGCAGTATTTT.